Listed below are T cell receptor beta chains from one sample, sequenced in a study of CD8+CD57+ T cells in acquired aplastic anemia. TCRdb reanalysed the reads using MiXCR and keeps one entry per CDR3 protein. The sample consists of 75,000 to 100,000 distinct CDR3 sequences, roughly two thirds of them appearing once. The source material was sorted CD4+, CD8+, or CD8+CD57+ T cells (not recorded which) from PBMCs. These receptors came from a human donor with aplastic anemia. The CDR3 runs from the conserved cysteine through the conserved F or W. D genes are given only for firm matches. The size of a clone is reported for some rows only, either as once, few or many, or as a class for expanded clones.

abundance	j_gene	d_gene	v_gene	CDR3nt	CDR3aa
NA	TRBJ2-7	NA	TRBV20-1	TGCAGTGCTACCCGCGGCCAGACTAGGCACGAGCAGTACTTC	CSATRGQTRHEQYF
NA	TRBJ1-1	NA	TRBV20-1	TGCAGTGCTAGAGTATCGGGGATTGGTGAAGCTTTCTTT	CSARVSGIGEAFF
NA	TRBJ1-2	NA	TRBV10-3	TGTGCCACTAGGACCGGGGGCTACACCTTC	CATRTGGYTF
NA	TRBJ1-2	TRBD1	TRBV29-1	TGCAGCGGCAAGACAGGGACTAACTATGGCTACACCTTC	CSGKTGTNYGYTF
NA	TRBJ1-6	TRBD1	TRBV9	TGTGCCAGCAGCGTAGGAGGGGGCAATGATTCACCCCTCCACTTT	CASSVGGGNDSPLHF
NA	TRBJ2-5	NA	TRBV2	TGTGCCAGCACCGAATCAGGGGTTAAAGAGACCCAGTACTTC	CASTESGVKETQYF
once	TRBJ2-3	TRBD2	TRBV4-1	TGCGCCAGCAGCCCGATGGGGACTAGCGACACAGATACGCAGTATTTT	CASSPMGTSDTDTQYF
few	TRBJ1-1	NA	TRBV29-1	TGCAGCACGTTAGGGGGAATCGTAAGAGGCACTGAAGCTTTCTTT	CSTLGGIVRGTEAFF
medium-sized	TRBJ2-5	TRBD1	TRBV7-9	TGTGCCAGCAGCTTGACAGGGGGCTTCCAAGAGACCCAGTACTTC	CASSLTGGFQETQYF
NA	TRBJ2-7	NA	TRBV15	TGTGCCACCAGCAGAGATACAGTTACCTACGAGCAGTACTTC	CATSRDTVTYEQYF
NA	TRBJ2-5	NA	TRBV14	TGTGCCAGCAGCCAAGACTGGCGCAGGGGAACGGAGACCCAGTACTTC	CASSQDWRRGTETQYF
NA	TRBJ2-7	NA	TRBV6-5	TGTGCCAGCAGTTCACTACCCGCCCTTGGACGGAGCTACGAGCAGTACTTC	CASSSLPALGRSYEQYF
NA	TRBJ2-2	NA	TRBV20-1	TGCAGTGCTGGAACCCAGACAGGCTACACCGGGGAGCTGTTTTTT	CSAGTQTGYTGELFF